This T cell receptor (beta chain) was captured by sequencing in a study of cytomegalovirus exposure and HLA in healthy donors. Trimming took 3 bases from V and 7 from J, leaving 13 bases between them. Germline values: CDR1 SGHDT, CDR2 YYEEEE. The CDR3 is made up of 13 amino acids. 13 Jbeta primers and 60 Vbeta primers were used for the PCR. The protocol was immunoSEQ multiplex PCR, while the TCRdb copy is restricted to in-frame clones and leaves out a portion. The table has 100,000 to 150,000 clones, 60% to 85% seen once. Study-wide results and limits: Productive status was seen about 87% or about 30% of the time for most TCR beta V segments in an earlier analysis.

Points on this clone: Its antigen is as yet unknown.

The clonotype originates from a female donor in good health and CMV-seropositive. Sequenced material: PBMCs. The chain links TRBV5-6 to TRBJ1-2; D ambiguous. CDR3 sequence: CASSSDYPPGYTF. The CDR3 coding sequence is TGTGCCAGCAGCTCAGACTACCCCCCTGGCTACACCTTC.